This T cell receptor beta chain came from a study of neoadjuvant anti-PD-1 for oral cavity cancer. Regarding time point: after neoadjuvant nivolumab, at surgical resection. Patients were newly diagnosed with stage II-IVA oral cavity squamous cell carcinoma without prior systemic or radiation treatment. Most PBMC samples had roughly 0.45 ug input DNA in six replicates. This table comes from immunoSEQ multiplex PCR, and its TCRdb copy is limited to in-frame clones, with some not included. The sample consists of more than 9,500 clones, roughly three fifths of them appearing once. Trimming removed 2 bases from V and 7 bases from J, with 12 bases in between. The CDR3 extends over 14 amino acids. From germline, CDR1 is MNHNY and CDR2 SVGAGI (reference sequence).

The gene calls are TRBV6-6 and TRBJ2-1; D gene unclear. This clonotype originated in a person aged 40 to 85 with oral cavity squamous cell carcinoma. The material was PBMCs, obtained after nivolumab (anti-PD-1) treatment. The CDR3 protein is CASSYKIESNEQFF. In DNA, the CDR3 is TGTGCCAGCAGTTACAAGATAGAATCTAATGAGCAGTTCTTC.